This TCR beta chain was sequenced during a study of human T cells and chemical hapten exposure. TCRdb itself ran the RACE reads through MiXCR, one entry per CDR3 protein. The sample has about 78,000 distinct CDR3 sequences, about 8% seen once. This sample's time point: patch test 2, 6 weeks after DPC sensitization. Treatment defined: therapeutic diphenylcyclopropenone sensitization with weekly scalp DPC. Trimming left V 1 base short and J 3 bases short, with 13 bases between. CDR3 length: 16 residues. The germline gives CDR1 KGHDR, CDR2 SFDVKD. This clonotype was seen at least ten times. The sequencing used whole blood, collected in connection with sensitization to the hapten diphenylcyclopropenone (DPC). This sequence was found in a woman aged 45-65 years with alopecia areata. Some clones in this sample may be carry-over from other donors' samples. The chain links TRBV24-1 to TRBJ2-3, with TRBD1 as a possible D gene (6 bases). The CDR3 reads CATSDLRTDKTDTQYF. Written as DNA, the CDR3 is TGTGCCACCAGTGATTTACGGACAGATAAAACAGATACGCAGTATTTT.